A selection of T cell receptor beta chains follows, all from one sample in a study of spatial heterogeneity in lung cancer. MiXCR, applied by TCRdb to the 5' RACE reads, yields one record per CDR3 protein. The table lists about 100,000 distinct CDR3 sequences, around 4.8% of them singletons. The sequenced sample was lung tumor tissue, obtained at surgery. The receptors were gathered from a male donor with early-stage non-small cell lung cancer. CDR3s include the opening cysteine and the closing phenylalanine or tryptophan. Each record gives: J gene, D gene, clone size, V gene, CDR3 DNA, CDR3 protein. The D gene is left open where the match is weak. Where a row states a size, it is once, few, many or the class of an expanded clone; other rows omit it.

j_gene: TRBJ2-3; d_gene: TRBD2; abundance: many; v_gene: TRBV28; CDR3nt: TGTGCCAGCAGTCCAGCGGGAGGACGGTCAGATACGCAGTATTTT; CDR3aa: CASSPAGGRSDTQYF
j_gene: TRBJ1-2; d_gene: NA; abundance: few; v_gene: TRBV5-5; CDR3nt: TGTGCCAGCACGACTAAAGCTAACTATGGCTACACCTTC; CDR3aa: CASTTKANYGYTF
j_gene: TRBJ1-1; d_gene: NA; abundance: few; v_gene: TRBV10-3; CDR3nt: TGTGCCATCAGTGTTGGACAGATTAACACTGAAGCTTTCTTT; CDR3aa: CAISVGQINTEAFF
j_gene: TRBJ2-5; d_gene: TRBD1; abundance: NA; v_gene: TRBV12-3/TRBV12-4; CDR3nt: TGTGCCAGCAGCCGACAGGGCGGGGAGACCCAGTACTTC; CDR3aa: CASSRQGGETQYF
j_gene: TRBJ1-4; d_gene: NA; abundance: many; v_gene: TRBV6-1; CDR3nt: TGTGCCAGCAGTGAGTATTCGAGGCAAGACAATGAAAAACTGTTTTTT; CDR3aa: CASSEYSRQDNEKLFF
j_gene: TRBJ2-1; d_gene: NA; abundance: many; v_gene: TRBV7-2; CDR3nt: TGTGCCAGCAGCTTAGTAGGATCCCCTGAGCAGTTCTTC; CDR3aa: CASSLVGSPEQFF
j_gene: TRBJ2-1; d_gene: TRBD2; abundance: many; v_gene: TRBV6-5; CDR3nt: TGTGCCAGCAGTAGCGGGGCCTCGCCCCACAATGAGCAGTTCTTC; CDR3aa: CASSSGASPHNEQFF
j_gene: TRBJ1-4; d_gene: NA; abundance: few; v_gene: TRBV12-3/TRBV12-4; CDR3nt: TGTGCCAGCAGTCCCGGACAGATTGCAACTAATGAAAAACTGTTTTTT; CDR3aa: CASSPGQIATNEKLFF
j_gene: TRBJ2-7; d_gene: NA; abundance: NA; v_gene: TRBV27; CDR3nt: TGTGCCAGTTCCCCCTCCGGGACTCACTACGAGCAGTACTTC; CDR3aa: CASSPSGTHYEQYF
j_gene: TRBJ1-5; d_gene: NA; abundance: many; v_gene: TRBV12-3/TRBV12-4; CDR3nt: TGTGCCAGCACCAAAGGAGTTAGTCAGCCCCAGCATTTT; CDR3aa: CASTKGVSQPQHF
j_gene: TRBJ1-1; d_gene: TRBD1; abundance: many; v_gene: TRBV5-1; CDR3nt: TGCGCCAGCAGCTCTGTAGACCCGTACCGGGACAGGGCCGAAATTTACACTGAAGCTTTCTTT; CDR3aa: CASSSVDPYRDRAEIYTEAFF
j_gene: TRBJ2-7; d_gene: NA; abundance: few; v_gene: TRBV28; CDR3nt: TGTGCCAGCAGGAGCGGTAACTACGAGCAGTACTTC; CDR3aa: CASRSGNYEQYF
j_gene: TRBJ2-5; d_gene: NA; abundance: many; v_gene: TRBV27; CDR3nt: TGTGCCAGCTGCCGTGCCCGCCAAGAGACCCAGTACTTC; CDR3aa: CASCRARQETQYF
j_gene: TRBJ2-7; d_gene: NA; abundance: many; v_gene: TRBV7-9; CDR3nt: TGTGCCAGCAGCTTGGCCGGGGCCACCTACGAGCAGTACTTC; CDR3aa: CASSLAGATYEQYF
j_gene: TRBJ1-2; d_gene: NA; abundance: few; v_gene: TRBV7-2; CDR3nt: TGTGCCAGCAGCCTGACGCGTCTCTATGGCTACACCTTC; CDR3aa: CASSLTRLYGYTF
j_gene: TRBJ2-7; d_gene: NA; abundance: few; v_gene: TRBV9; CDR3nt: TGTGCCAGCAGCGTAGCTATCGGGTACGAGCAGTACTTC; CDR3aa: CASSVAIGYEQYF
j_gene: TRBJ1-1; d_gene: NA; abundance: many; v_gene: TRBV28; CDR3nt: TGTGCCAGCAGTTTTTCGGCAGGGATGAACACTGAAGCTTTCTTT; CDR3aa: CASSFSAGMNTEAFF
j_gene: TRBJ2-4; d_gene: TRBD1; abundance: NA; v_gene: TRBV29-1; CDR3nt: TGCAGCGTCTTAATGGGACAGTCTGGAAACATTCAGTGCTTC; CDR3aa: CSVLMGQSGNIQCF
j_gene: TRBJ1-6; d_gene: NA; abundance: many; v_gene: TRBV6-1; CDR3nt: TGTGCCAGCAGTCCAAGCGGTGGTACTGGAGGTTCACCCCTCCACTTT; CDR3aa: CASSPSGGTGGSPLHF
j_gene: TRBJ1-3; d_gene: NA; abundance: NA; v_gene: TRBV7-9; CDR3nt: TGTGCCAGCAGCCTCCAGGGACTTTACACTGGAAACACCATATATTTT; CDR3aa: CASSLQGLYTGNTIYF
j_gene: TRBJ2-7; d_gene: NA; abundance: many; v_gene: TRBV28; CDR3nt: TGTGCCAGCAGTTTGGCGTCCACCTACGAGCAGTACTTC; CDR3aa: CASSLASTYEQYF
j_gene: TRBJ2-5; d_gene: NA; abundance: many; v_gene: TRBV3-1; CDR3nt: TGTGCCAGCAGCCAAGGGCCTCAAGAGACCCAGTACTTC; CDR3aa: CASSQGPQETQYF
j_gene: TRBJ2-3; d_gene: TRBD2; abundance: many; v_gene: TRBV6-1; CDR3nt: TGTGCCAGCAGTGAACCAAGCGGGAGGTACCCTAGCACAGATACGCAGTATTTT; CDR3aa: CASSEPSGRYPSTDTQYF
j_gene: TRBJ2-3; d_gene: NA; abundance: few; v_gene: TRBV20-1; CDR3nt: TGCAGTGCTACCCCGAGGACGGGAGATACAGATACGCAGTATTTT; CDR3aa: CSATPRTGDTDTQYF
j_gene: TRBJ1-4; d_gene: NA; abundance: few; v_gene: TRBV12-3/TRBV12-4; CDR3nt: TGTGCCAGCAGTCCCCTGGAGGATGGGGAAAAACTGTTTTTT; CDR3aa: CASSPLEDGEKLFF
j_gene: TRBJ2-5; d_gene: NA; abundance: many; v_gene: TRBV24-1; CDR3nt: TGTGCCACCAGCCATCCAGGGGAAGAGACCCAGTACTTC; CDR3aa: CATSHPGEETQYF